What follows are 17 T cell receptor beta chains derived from one specimen sequenced in a study of early T cells in non-severe SARS-CoV-2 infection. TCRdb recomputed calls from the 5' RACE reads with MiXCR, one row per CDR3 protein. The sample has roughly 28,000 distinct CDR3 sequences; 5% to 6.5% are singletons. Material for sequencing was whole blood. The receptors stem from an adult who was a healthcare worker with PCR-confirmed SARS-CoV-2 infection or an uninfected control (not recorded which).

The chain has TRBV27 and TRBJ2-7; 9 positions match TRBD2. V was pared by 7 bases and J by 2 bases, with 18 bases of the junction left unmatched. This CDR3 has 18 amino acids. CDR1 is MNHEY, CDR2 SMNVEV, per germline (reference sequence). The CDR3 region is CASNPRRIAGVGPYEQYF. The CDR3 DNA reads as TGTGCCAGCAACCCACGGAGAATAGCGGGAGTAGGGCCCTACGAGCAGTACTTC.

The rearrangement links TRBV7-2 to TRBJ2-6; D is perhaps TRBD2 (5 bases). Germline assignment: CDR1 SGHTA and CDR2 FQGNSA. Trimming removed 5 bases at V and 0 bases at J, with 14 bases between. This CDR3 is built from 17 residues. CDR3 sequence: CASSPRLANSGANVLTF. In DNA, the CDR3 is TGTGCCAGCAGCCCCCGCTTAGCGAACTCTGGGGCCAACGTCCTGACTTTC. The whole variable domain, remainder taken from reference TRBV7-2 and TRBJ2-6, is GAGVSQSPSNKVTEKGKDVELRCDPISGHTALYWYRQSLGQGLEFLIYFQGNSAPDKSGLPSDRFSAERTGGSVSTLTIQRTQQEDSAVYLCASSPRLANSGANVLTFGAGSRLTVL.

Only a few counts were recorded for this clonotype. The chain couples TRBV4-2 to TRBJ1-6; no reliable D call. This CDR3 spans 14 amino acids. Germline loops: CDR1 LGHNA, CDR2 YNFKEQ. Trimming removed 0 bases from V and 7 bases from J, with 7 bases in between. Here the CDR3 reads CASSQDGRNSPLHF. The CDR3 DNA reads TGTGCCAGCAGCCAAGATGGCAGGAATTCACCCCTCCACTTT.

There are a few counts of this clonotype. The genes are TRBV7-2 and TRBJ1-2; unclear D gene. This CDR3 region has 14 residues. Deletions cut 5 bases from V and 7 bases from J, with 17 bases between. CDR1 is SGHTA and CDR2 is FQGNSA in the germline V gene. The CDR3 sequence: CASSLRRQSLGYTF. The CDR3 region has the DNA TGTGCCAGCAGCCTCCGCCGGCAGTCCCTTGGCTACACCTTC.

This clonotype is judged medium-sized. The gene calls are TRBV27 and TRBJ1-5; D may be TRBD1 (5 bases). The germline V gene encodes CDR1 MNHEY and CDR2 SMNVEV (reference sequence). Deletions cut 6 bases from V and 5 bases from J, with 14 bases between. The CDR3 length is 14 residues. The CDR3 is CASSPIEGHQPQHF. In DNA form, the CDR3 reads TGTGCCAGCAGCCCCATAGAGGGGCATCAGCCCCAGCATTTT.

This clonotype was seen ten or more times. This CDR3 is CASSPGQVSYEQYF. The CDR3 DNA sequence: TGTGCCAGCAGTCCGGGACAGGTCTCCTACGAGCAGTACTTC. The chain recombines TRBV12-3 or TRBV12-4 with TRBJ2-7, with 8 bases matching TRBD1. The ends lost 5 bases at V and 0 bases at J; junction bases unmatched: 3. CDR3 length: 14 residues.

Ten or more counts support this clonotype. The V call is TRBV20-1, the J call TRBJ2-7; TRBD2 matches at 12 bases. The germline CDR1 and CDR2 sequences are DFQATT and SNEGSKA (reference sequence). The CDR3 consists of 17 residues. The junction had 10 bases not matched to a gene; V was cut back by 0 bases and J by 4 bases. The CDR3, as DNA: TGCAGTGCTAGAGATCTTCGGACTAGCGGGAAGGTTTACGAGCAGTACTTC. Its translation is CSARDLRTSGKVYEQYF.

The table lists this clonotype with many counts. The chain recombines TRBV12-3 or TRBV12-4 with TRBJ2-2; no reliable D call. This CDR3 contains 15 residues. Trimming removed 5 bases from V and 6 bases from J, with 16 bases in between. CDR3 residues: CASSAYVDLAGELFF. CDR3 coding DNA: TGTGCCAGCAGTGCCTATGTTGACTTAGCCGGGGAGCTGTTTTTT.

This clonotype occurred many times. The chain uses TRBV2 and TRBJ2-2; D is possibly TRBD2 (5 bases). V lost 7 bases, J lost 15 bases, and 21 bases lay in between. The CDR3 length is 13 residues. Germline CDR1 reads SNHLY; CDR2 reads FYNNEI. The CDR3 is CASTERSLLRVFF. The CDR3 DNA sequence: TGTGCCAGCACCGAAAGGAGTCTCCTGAGGGTGTTTTTT.

This clonotype was counted between two and nine times. The chain carries TRBV2 and TRBJ2-4; 9 nucleotides line up with TRBD1. Germline V gene lookup returns CDR1 SNHLY and CDR2 FYNNEI. The CDR3 is 15 residues long. V shed 6 bases and J 2 bases; nucleotides not matched to a gene: 5. The CDR3 DNA reads TGTGCCAGCAGCTCCGGGACAGGGTCCAAAAACATTCAGTACTTC. Its translation is CASSSGTGSKNIQYF. The full variable domain, rest sourced from reference TRBV2 and TRBJ2-4, is EPEVTQTPSHQVTQMGQEVILRCVPISNHLYFYWYRQILGQKVEFLVSFYNNEISEKSEIFDDQFSVERPDGSNFTLKIRSTKLEDSAMYFCASSSGTGSKNIQYFGAGTRLSVL.

The V gene is TRBV28, the J gene TRBJ1-2; no firm D call. Trimming shortened V by 1 base and J by 8 bases, and 8 bases separated the two germline ends. CDR1 and CDR2 from the germline V gene are MDHEN and SYDVKM. CDR3 size: 12 residues. CDR3 in DNA: TGTGCCAGCAGTTTATCGTTGGGAGGCTACACCTTC. Translated: CASSLSLGGYTF.

This clonotype has a count of ten or more. The gene calls are TRBV14 and TRBJ2-7; TRBD2 agrees at 10 bases. Germline CDR1 SGHDN, CDR2 FVKESK. The CDR3 spans 17 residues. The V segment lost 2 bases and the J segment 5 bases; nucleotides outside the gene matches: 12. Written as DNA, the CDR3 is TGTGCCAGCAGCCAACAACGGGCAGCGGGGGGGCCTGACGAGCAGTACTTC. This gives the protein CASSQQRAAGGPDEQYF.

This clonotype was seen a few times. The J gene is TRBJ1-2, the V gene TRBV30, with TRBD1 matching 8 bases. With V trimmed by 8 bases and J by 4 bases, 6 bases remained unmatched. CDR1 is GTSNPN and CDR2 is SVGIG in the germline V gene (reference sequence). The CDR3 is made up of 12 amino acids. CDR3 in amino acids: CARDRRGYGYTF. The CDR3 DNA reads as TGTGCCAGGGACAGGAGGGGCTATGGCTACACCTTC.

Only a few counts were recorded for this clonotype. This chain joins TRBV6-1 and TRBJ2-5, with TRBD2 identical over 7 bases. Unmatched junction bases numbered 6, after V lost 2 bases and J lost 0 bases. CDR1 and CDR2 (germline): MNHNS, SASEGT. This CDR3 comprises 16 residues. The CDR3 sequence is CASSEWRGLNQETQYF. In DNA, the CDR3 is TGTGCCAGCAGTGAATGGAGGGGACTAAACCAAGAGACCCAGTACTTC.

This clonotype appeared a few times. This chain links TRBV7-2 with TRBJ1-2, with D unresolved. Looked up from germline, CDR1 is SGHTA and CDR2 is FQGNSA. V lost 3 bases and J 2 bases, leaving 10 bases between the germline ends. This CDR3 spans 14 amino acids. The CDR3 DNA reads as TGTGCCAGCAGCTTTAATAAAGGCAACTATGGCTACACCTTC. Translation: CASSFNKGNYGYTF.

Concerning this clonotype: A much larger clone differs from this one at a single base, so this may be a read error. The V and J genes are TRBV24-1 and TRBJ1-5; D gene uncertain. Between the trimmed V and J ends, which lost 6 bases and 0 bases, there was a span of 11 bases. Per germline, CDR1 KGHDR and CDR2 SFDVKD. The CDR3 has 15 residues. This chain's CDR3 is CATSSGRYSNQPQHF. The CDR3 nucleotides are TGTGCCACCAGTTCCGGACGGTATAGCAATCAGCCCCAGCATTTT.

V and J are TRBV12-5 and TRBJ2-7; D may be TRBD1 (5 bases). CDR1 is LGHNT, CDR2 FRNRAP, per germline. The CDR3 extends over 12 amino acids. The V gene lost 5 bases and the J gene lost 4 bases, with 9 bases spanning the gap. CDR3 sequence reads: CASGLDSYEQYF. In nucleotides, the CDR3 is TGTGCTAGTGGTCTCGACAGTTACGAGCAGTACTTC.